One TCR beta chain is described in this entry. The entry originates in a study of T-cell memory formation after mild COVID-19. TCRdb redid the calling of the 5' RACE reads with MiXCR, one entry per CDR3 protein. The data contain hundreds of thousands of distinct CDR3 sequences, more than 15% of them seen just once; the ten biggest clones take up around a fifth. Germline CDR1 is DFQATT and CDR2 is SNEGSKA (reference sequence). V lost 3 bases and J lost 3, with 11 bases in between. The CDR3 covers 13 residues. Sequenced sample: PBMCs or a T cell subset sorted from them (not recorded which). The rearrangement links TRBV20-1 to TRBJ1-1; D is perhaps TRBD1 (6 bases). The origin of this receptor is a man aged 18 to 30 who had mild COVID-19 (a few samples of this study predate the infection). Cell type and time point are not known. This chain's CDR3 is CSARGGRDTEAFF. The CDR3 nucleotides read TGCAGTGCTAGGGGGGGGCGAGACACTGAAGCTTTCTTT.